Following are 22 T cell receptor beta chains from one sample sequenced in a study of blood T cell repertoires in COVID-19. Sequenced by immunoSEQ multiplex PCR; TCRdb stores in-frame clones only, minus some. The sample has about 100,000 clones; approximately 86% are singletons. The sample was peripheral blood. Every receptor here comes from a man aged 55 to 70 with acute or convalescent COVID-19.

This clone was counted a single time. This chain links TRBV9 with TRBJ2-1; no clear D gene. This CDR3 comprises 14 residues. Per the germline V gene, CDR1 is SGDLS and CDR2 is YYNGEE. V was clipped by 0 bases and J by 5 bases, with 9 bases between them. Written as DNA, the CDR3 is TGTGCCAGCAGCGTAGAAGACTCGAACAATGAGCAGTTCTTC. Translated: CASSVEDSNNEQFF.

The V gene is TRBV5-1, the J gene TRBJ2-7; TRBD1 is a possible D gene (5 bases). This CDR3 region has 14 residues. The germline gives CDR1 SGHRS, CDR2 YFSETQ. Trimming stripped 0 bases from V and 2 bases from J, with 9 bases between. The CDR3 region is CASSLEQATYEQYF. Here the CDR3 DNA reads TGCGCCAGCAGCTTGGAACAGGCTACCTACGAGCAGTACTTC.

V is TRBV7-2 and J is TRBJ1-6, with no clear D. The length of the CDR3 is 17 residues. Germline lookup yields CDR1 SGHTA and CDR2 FQGNSA. V was trimmed by 1 base and J by 3 bases, leaving 13 bases between them. Here the CDR3 reads CASSLVGPPNYNSPLHF. CDR3 nucleotides: TGTGCCAGCAGCTTAGTTGGCCCCCCAAACTATAATTCACCCCTCCACTTT.

This clone was counted only a few times. The chain couples TRBV2 to TRBJ2-1, with 7 nucleotides matching TRBD2. In germline, CDR1 is SNHLY, CDR2 FYNNEI. V shed 10 bases and J 4 bases; nucleotides not matched to a gene: 10. The CDR3 spans 14 residues. CDR3 DNA sequence: TGTGCCACCCAGGAGGGAGGGCCTTACAATGAGCAGTTCTTC. This translates into CATQEGGPYNEQFF. Full variable domain (remainder filled in from reference TRBV2 and TRBJ2-1): EPEVTQTPSHQVTQMGQEVILRCVPISNHLYFYWYRQILGQKVEFLVSFYNNEISEKSEIFDDQFSVERPDGSNFTLKIRSTKLEDSAMYFCATQEGGPYNEQFFGPGTRLTVL.

The chain recombines TRBV5-6 with TRBJ2-4; 13 positions match TRBD2. The ends lost 0 bases at V and 3 bases at J; junction bases unmatched: 6. Germline V lookup: CDR1 SGHDT, CDR2 YYEEEE. This CDR3 spans 18 amino acids. The DNA for the CDR3 is TGTGCCAGCAGCTTGGCACTAGCGGGAGGGTTCGACAAAAACATTCAGTACTTC. It codes for CASSLALAGGFDKNIQYF. Full variable domain (outside the CDR3, taken from reference TRBV5-6 and TRBJ2-4): DAGVTQSPTHLIKTRGQQVTLRCSPKSGHDTVSWYQQALGQGPQFIFQYYEEEERQRGNFPDRFSGHQFPNYSSELNVNALLLGDSALYLCASSLALAGGFDKNIQYFGAGTRLSVL.

This sequence joins TRBV5-4 and TRBJ1-2; unclear D gene. V dropped 3 bases and J dropped 3 bases, with 15 bases sitting between them. The CDR3 is made up of 15 amino acids. CDR1 is SGHNT and CDR2 is YYREEE in the germline V gene (reference sequence). The CDR3: CASSSRSLLYYGYTF. The CDR3 coding sequence is TGTGCCAGCAGCTCACGGAGTCTTCTATACTATGGCTACACCTTC.

This clone was observed once. J is TRBJ1-1 and V is TRBV7-9, with a tentative D call TRBD1 (5 bases). CDR1 and CDR2 (germline): SEHNR, FQNEAQ (reference sequence). The CDR3 loop spans 15 amino acids. Trimming pared 5 bases from V and 1 base from J, leaving 14 bases between. As DNA, the CDR3 is TGTGCCAGCAGCCAACGGGACTCCAAGAACACTGAAGCTTTCTTT. Its protein is CASSQRDSKNTEAFF.

This clone was found once. The chain couples TRBV19 to TRBJ1-5; D not resolved. Trimming shortened V by 4 bases and J by 4 bases, and 14 bases separated the two germline ends. Germline loops: CDR1 LNHDA, CDR2 SQIVND (reference sequence). This CDR3 has 15 residues. The CDR3 DNA is TGTGCCAGTAGTAGATTTCCCGTCGGGAATCAGCCCCAGCATTTT. It is translated as CASSRFPVGNQPQHF.

The chain couples TRBV9 to TRBJ2-2, with TRBD2 as a possible D gene (6 bases). This CDR3 contains 16 residues. In germline, CDR1 is SGDLS, CDR2 YYNGEE. The V end lost 4 bases, the J end lost 0 bases, and 13 bases lay between the germline ends. The CDR3 loop reads CASSLREIPNTGELFF. The DNA of the CDR3 is TGTGCCAGCAGCCTCCGGGAGATCCCGAACACCGGGGAGCTGTTTTTT.

The chain joins TRBV11-2 to TRBJ2-7, with 7 bases fitting TRBD2. The CDR3 is 15 amino acids. Germline values: CDR1 SGHAT, CDR2 FQNNGV. V lost 3 bases, J lost 3 bases, and 8 bases stayed unmatched. In DNA form, the CDR3 reads TGTGCCAGCAGCTTTGCAAGGACTAGGGTCTACGAGCAGTACTTC. This encodes CASSFARTRVYEQYF.

This chain links TRBV30 with TRBJ1-2; 11 bases align to TRBD1. In germline, CDR1 is GTSNPN, CDR2 SVGIG (reference sequence). With 4 bases clipped from V and 4 bases from J, the junction kept 5 bases outside the gene matches. The CDR3 totals 14 residues. CDR3 coding DNA: TGTGCCTGGAACGCCGGGACAGGGGGCTATGGCTACACCTTC. Amino acid sequence: CAWNAGTGGYGYTF.

The rearrangement links TRBV19 to TRBJ1-1; 8 bases align to TRBD1. The CDR3 sequence is 16 residues long. The germline V gene has CDR1 LNHDA and CDR2 SQIVND (reference sequence). The V segment lost 0 bases and the J segment 10 bases; nucleotides outside the gene matches: 13. The CDR3 here is CASSIDNFGRGLAAFF. In DNA form, the CDR3 reads TGTGCCAGTAGTATAGACAACTTCGGCAGGGGGCTCGCAGCTTTCTTT.

This clone was picked up a small number of times. The CDR3 region is CASSHGTSGSNEQYF. The CDR3 nucleotides are TGCGCCAGCAGCCATGGGACTAGCGGGAGTAACGAGCAGTACTTC. V and J are TRBV10-1 and TRBJ2-7; TRBD2 matches at 14 bases. CDR3 length: 15 residues. Germline CDR1 WNHNN, CDR2 SYGVQD (reference sequence). V lost 6 bases, J lost 5 bases, and 6 bases stayed unmatched.

This chain connects TRBV6-2 or TRBV6-3 to TRBJ2-3, with D perhaps matching TRBD2 (5 bases). V lost 6 bases and J lost 1, with 11 bases in between. The germline V gene has CDR1 MNHEY and CDR2 SVGEGT. This CDR3 comprises 14 residues. CDR3 nucleotide sequence: TGTGCCAGCAGCACCGGGGATGGCACAGATACGCAGTATTTT. It translates to CASSTGDGTDTQYF.

V usage is TRBV19 and J usage is TRBJ1-1; D might be TRBD1 (6 bases). V was cut by 6 bases and J by 1 base, with 12 bases left in between. Germline CDR1 and CDR2: LNHDA and SQIVND (reference sequence). The CDR3 totals 14 residues. The CDR3 region is CASRTGFANTEAFF. CDR3 nucleotides: TGTGCCAGTAGGACAGGATTCGCGAACACTGAAGCTTTCTTT.

V and J are TRBV5-1 and TRBJ1-4; D remains unclear. Between the trimmed V and J ends, which lost 0 bases and 7 bases, there was a span of 13 bases. The CDR3 length is 15 residues. From germline, CDR1 is SGHRS and CDR2 YFSETQ. The CDR3 DNA sequence: TGCGCCAGCAGCTTGGACGGTGGGCTCGGTGAAAAACTGTTTTTT. Translating it yields CASSLDGGLGEKLFF.

The chain links TRBV9 to TRBJ1-2; possibly TRBD1 for D (5 bases). The ends were cut back, 0 bases at V and 4 bases at J, with 7 bases in the middle. The CDR3 has 13 residues. Germline CDR1 SGDLS, CDR2 YYNGEE. This CDR3 reads CASSVGGVYGYTF. Written as DNA, the CDR3 is TGTGCCAGCAGCGTAGGGGGGGTCTATGGCTACACCTTC.

This chain uses TRBV15 with TRBJ1-2; the match to TRBD1 covers 9 bases. The length of the CDR3 is 17 residues. V shed 0 bases and J 6 bases; nucleotides not matched to a gene: 11. Germline loops: CDR1 LNHNV, CDR2 YYDKDF (reference sequence). CDR3 bases: TGTGCCACCAGCAGAGACACCCACCTGACAGGGGGGAATGGCTACACCTTC. Residues: CATSRDTHLTGGNGYTF.

This chain joins TRBV2 and TRBJ1-1, with 8 positions matching TRBD1. The CDR3 length is 17 residues. The J segment lost 7 bases and the V segment lost 3 bases, leaving 16 bases of the junction unmatched. Per germline, CDR1 SNHLY and CDR2 FYNNEI. CDR3 loop: CASSEDGRGRTRSEAFF. The CDR3 coding sequence is TGTGCCAGCAGTGAGGATGGCAGGGGGCGTACGAGGAGTGAAGCTTTCTTT.

The chain employs TRBV11-2 and TRBJ1-2; D is uncertain. The CDR3 sequence is 13 residues long. Germline-derived CDR1 and CDR2 are SGHAT and FQNNGV. V lost 5 bases and J lost 4, with 11 bases in between. The CDR3 loop reads CASSLPGTYGYTF. In DNA, the CDR3 is TGTGCCAGCAGCCTCCCGGGTACCTATGGCTACACCTTC.

J is TRBJ2-7 and V is TRBV2; tentatively, D is TRBD2 (5 bases). Germline V gives CDR1 SNHLY, CDR2 FYNNEI. V was trimmed by 6 bases and J by 3 bases, leaving 15 bases between them. CDR3 length equals 14 residues. CDR3 DNA: TGTGCCAGCAGCACCACGAGGGTGGGCTACGAGCAGTACTTC. Protein: CASSTTRVGYEQYF.

The CDR3: CASSQVMDRGVEQYF. For the CDR3, the DNA is TGCGCCAGCAGCCAAGTAATGGACAGGGGCGTCGAGCAGTACTTC. This chain connects TRBV4-3 to TRBJ2-7; 9 positions agree with TRBD1. V lost 1 base, J lost 6 bases, and 7 bases stayed unmatched. This CDR3 spans 15 amino acids. The germline CDR1 and CDR2 sequences are LGHNA and YSLEER.